Listed below are T cell receptor beta chains from one sample, sequenced in a study of blood T cell repertoires in COVID-19. Profiled with immunoSEQ multiplex PCR; TCRdb holds only in-frame clones, not every one. Of some 100,000 clones listed, approximately 80% are singletons. The sample taken for sequencing was peripheral blood. The receptors were sampled from a man in his 70s with acute or convalescent COVID-19. Each CDR3 is given with its conserved first and last residue. D genes are given only for firm matches. Size values are once, few and many counts, or a class for expanded clones, and some rows have none.

size	V	J	D	DNA	CDR3
once	TRBV6-2/TRBV6-3	TRBJ1-1	NA	TGTGCCAGCAGTTTCCCAGGGGAGGGAGTGAACACTGAAGCTTTCTTT	CASSFPGEGVNTEAFF
NA	TRBV20-1	TRBJ2-7	NA	TGCAGTGGGGCAGGGACCTACGAGCAGTACTTC	CSGAGTYEQYF
NA	TRBV7-6	TRBJ2-2	NA	TGTGCCAGCAGCTTGGCCAGGGAAGCCGGGGAGCTGTTTTTT	CASSLAREAGELFF
NA	TRBV27	TRBJ1-4	TRBD1	TGTGCCAGCAGTAAACAGACAGGGGGTAATGAAAAACTGTTTTTT	CASSKQTGGNEKLFF
once	TRBV6-5	TRBJ1-3	TRBD1	TGTGCCAGCAGTCTTGGGACAGGGGGCCGGAACACCATATATTTT	CASSLGTGGRNTIYF
once	TRBV18	TRBJ2-7	TRBD2	TGTGCCAGCTCACCAGAGGGGACTAGCGACGACGAGCAGTACTTC	CASSPEGTSDDEQYF
NA	TRBV27	TRBJ1-1	NA	TGTGCCAGCACCCCTCGAGGCCCGATGAACACTGAAGCTTTCTTT	CASTPRGPMNTEAFF
NA	TRBV10-3	TRBJ2-7	NA	TGTGCCATCAGTGACCGGGACTCTCACGAGCAGTACTTC	CAISDRDSHEQYF
NA	TRBV11-2	TRBJ2-1	TRBD2	TGTGCCAGCAGCTTACACCTACCTAGCGGGAGCGGTAATGAGCAGTTCTTC	CASSLHLPSGSGNEQFF
few	TRBV3-1/TRBV3-2	TRBJ1-1	NA	TGTGCCAGCAGCCAGGAGTACACTGAAGCTTTCTTT	CASSQEYTEAFF
NA	TRBV2	TRBJ1-1	TRBD1	TGTGCCAGCAGGGCGATGGGACAGCACACTGAAGCTTTCTTT	CASRAMGQHTEAFF
NA	TRBV6-5	TRBJ2-7	TRBD2	TGTGCCAGCAGTTACGGGGGGGGGACTTCCTCCTACGAGCAGTACTTC	CASSYGGGTSSYEQYF
NA	TRBV6-5	TRBJ1-1	NA	TGTGCCAGCAAGCGGGAGGCGAACACTGAAGCTTTCTTT	CASKREANTEAFF
few	TRBV9	TRBJ2-7	TRBD2	TGTGCCAGCAGCGGTCGCGGGGGAAACTACGAGCAGTACTTC	CASSGRGGNYEQYF
NA	TRBV13	TRBJ2-1	TRBD2	TGTGCCAGCAGCTTAAGACTAGCGGGGAGGCCTCCCTACAATGAGCAGTTCTTC	CASSLRLAGRPPYNEQFF
NA	TRBV7-2	TRBJ1-1	NA	TGTGCCAGCAGCTGGTACCAGGGCACTGAAGCTTTCTTT	CASSWYQGTEAFF
NA	TRBV19	TRBJ2-7	NA	TGTGCCAGCAGGGGTCCCGGAGGAGACGAGCAGTACTTC	CASRGPGGDEQYF
NA	TRBV28	TRBJ2-7	NA	TGTGCCAGCAGTTTATTCGCGACAGGCGAGCAGTACTTC	CASSLFATGEQYF
NA	TRBV5-1	TRBJ1-2	TRBD1	TGCGCCAGCAGCTTGGGGGACAGGGATCGCTACACCTTC	CASSLGDRDRYTF
NA	TRBV12-3/TRBV12-4	TRBJ2-1	NA	TGTGCCAGCATGGGGCCCTCCAATGAGCAGTTCTTC	CASMGPSNEQFF
NA	TRBV6-5	TRBJ1-6	NA	TGTGCCAGCAGTTACTCTTTAACAGGGCTGGAGTCACCCCTCCACTTT	CASSYSLTGLESPLHF
NA	TRBV10-3	TRBJ2-3	NA	TGTGCCATCACGGCTTCTAGGTACGGCACAGATACGCAGTATTTT	CAITASRYGTDTQYF
NA	TRBV24-1	TRBJ1-5	TRBD1	TGTGCCACCAGGGATAGACAGGGGGAGGATGTAGGCAATCAGCCCCAGCATTTT	CATRDRQGEDVGNQPQHF
NA	TRBV25-1	TRBJ2-1	TRBD2	TGTGCCAGCAGTGTGCGGGTAGCGGGAGGGCCGGGAAATGAGCAGTTCTTC	CASSVRVAGGPGNEQFF
few	TRBV27	TRBJ2-7	TRBD2	TGTGCCAGCAGAGGACTAGCGGGGCCGAACTCCTACGAGCAGTACTTC	CASRGLAGPNSYEQYF
NA	TRBV9	TRBJ1-2	NA	TGTGCCAGCACCCAATTGGGGGGATGGGGCTACACCTTC	CASTQLGGWGYTF
NA	TRBV6-2/TRBV6-3	TRBJ2-7	NA	TGTGCCAGCAGTTACCCTACCTACGAGCAGTACTTC	CASSYPTYEQYF
NA	TRBV30	TRBJ1-4	NA	TGTGCCTGGAGACCCCGAGGTCGGGCTAATGAAAAACTGTTTTTT	CAWRPRGRANEKLFF
NA	TRBV27	TRBJ2-5	TRBD1	TGTGCCAGCAGTTACAGCACAGGGGCCGAGACCCAGTACTTC	CASSYSTGAETQYF
few	TRBV15	TRBJ1-5	TRBD1	TGTGCCACCCAACAGGGGCGGCAGCCCCAGCATTTT	CATQQGRQPQHF
NA	TRBV12-5	TRBJ2-2	NA	TGTGCTAGTGGTCCGGACACCGGGGAGCTGTTTTTT	CASGPDTGELFF
few	TRBV24-1	TRBJ2-3	TRBD2	TGTGCCACCAGTAATTTTCGGGGGGCAGATACGCAGTATTTT	CATSNFRGADTQYF
many	TRBV3-1/TRBV3-2	TRBJ1-1	NA	TGTGCCAGCAGCCAAGATGCGGTAGCTTTCTTT	CASSQDAVAFF
NA	TRBV5-1	TRBJ2-7	TRBD2	TGCGCCAGCACTCCCGGGGCAGCGGGACTAACTTACGAGCAGTACTTC	CASTPGAAGLTYEQYF
NA	TRBV5-1	TRBJ2-1	NA	TGCGCCAGCAGCTTGGCTGCGGGGGCTTCCTACAATGAGCAGTTCTTC	CASSLAAGASYNEQFF
NA	TRBV7-9	TRBJ2-7	NA	TGTGCCAGCAGCTTAGGGGGCGGCTACGAGCAGTACTTC	CASSLGGGYEQYF
NA	TRBV9	TRBJ1-2	TRBD1	TGTGCCAGCAGCTCGGGACAGGGGGATGGCTACACCTTC	CASSSGQGDGYTF
NA	TRBV28	TRBJ2-7	TRBD2	TGTGCCAGCAGTTGGGGGACTAGCGGGAGTTCCGGGTACGAGCAGTACTTC	CASSWGTSGSSGYEQYF
few	TRBV12-1	TRBJ1-6	NA	TGTGCCAGCAGCTCTACAGGGCTGGATAATTCACCCCTCCACTTT	CASSSTGLDNSPLHF
NA	TRBV12-3/TRBV12-4	TRBJ1-1	NA	TGTGCCAGCAGTGGACTGGACACTGAAGCTTTCTTT	CASSGLDTEAFF
NA	TRBV6-2/TRBV6-3	TRBJ1-1	NA	TGTGCCAGCAGCAGGGACACCATAAACACTGAAGCTTTCTTT	CASSRDTINTEAFF
once	TRBV6-1	TRBJ2-7	NA	TGTGCCAGCAGTGAATTGTGGGGAGGGGGTCTCTACGAGCAGTACTTC	CASSELWGGGLYEQYF
NA	TRBV19	TRBJ2-5	NA	TGTGCCAGTAGTATAGACCCGGGGCAAGAGACCCAGTACTTC	CASSIDPGQETQYF
NA	TRBV29-1	TRBJ2-7	TRBD2	TGCAGCGTTGAGGGGGGGGGAACCTACGAGCAGTACTTC	CSVEGGGTYEQYF
NA	TRBV7-9	TRBJ2-7	NA	TGTGCCAGCAGTCAAGACAGGAAGGAGCAGTACTTC	CASSQDRKEQYF
NA	TRBV7-3	TRBJ2-1	TRBD2	TGTGCCACAAGGACTAGCGGGAGTGATGAGCAGTTCTTC	CATRTSGSDEQFF
NA	TRBV4-3	TRBJ1-2	TRBD1	TGCGCCAGCAGCCAAGGAGGAGGGGGCAAAGGCTACACCTTC	CASSQGGGGKGYTF
NA	TRBV5-1	TRBJ1-4	TRBD1	TGCGCCAGCAGCTACCGCGGACAGGGTGTTGAAAAACTGTTTTTT	CASSYRGQGVEKLFF
NA	TRBV2	TRBJ2-5	TRBD2	TGTGCCAGCAGTGATCTAGGACTAGCCTATGAGACCCAGTACTTC	CASSDLGLAYETQYF
NA	TRBV2	TRBJ2-2	NA	TGTGCCAGCAGTGTTGAGGCCCGGACCGGGGAGCTGTTTTTT	CASSVEARTGELFF
NA	TRBV19	TRBJ1-1	TRBD1	TGTGCCAGTAGTCCCCGGGACAGTTCTGAAGCTTTCTTT	CASSPRDSSEAFF
NA	TRBV23-1	TRBJ2-7	TRBD2	TGCGCCAGCGCGTTATCGGAATTCGGGACTAGCGGGAGACAAGGGGGTTACGAGCAGTACTTC	CASALSEFGTSGRQGGYEQYF
NA	TRBV7-9	TRBJ1-1	NA	TGTGCCAGCAGCTCAGAAAGGGGCACTGAAGCTTTCTTT	CASSSERGTEAFF
NA	TRBV4-3	TRBJ1-1	NA	TGCGCCAGCAGCCAAGATCAACGGAAGGGGGCTTTCTTT	CASSQDQRKGAFF
NA	TRBV7-3	TRBJ2-2	NA	TGTGCCAGCAGCCCGGGATCCAACACCGGGGAGCTGTTTTTT	CASSPGSNTGELFF
NA	TRBV7-7	TRBJ2-1	TRBD1	TGTGCCAGCAGCCATCAGGACAGGCTCAATGAGCAGTTCTTC	CASSHQDRLNEQFF
NA	TRBV7-9	TRBJ2-1	NA	TGTGCCAGCAGCTCCAAGCAGTTCTTC	CASSSKQFF